One T cell receptor (beta chain) is described in this entry. Its antigen remains unknown. Time point in this sample: baseline, week 1 (first vaccination visit). The sample's treatment: pre-vaccination baseline after standard-of-care therapy. The ends were cut back, 7 bases at V and 0 bases at J, with 12 bases in the middle. The CDR3 extends over 14 amino acids. Germline V CDR1 and CDR2: MGHDK, SYGVNS. Method: immunoSEQ multiplex PCR; TCRdb's copy keeps in-frame clones and lacks some. The table shows approximately 92,000 clones, with 80% occurring only once. This specimen comes from a study of a mutant IDH1 vaccine in newly diagnosed glioma. Study outcomes and limitations: Pseudoprogression appears to have had no connection to changes in top peripheral T cell clonotypes.

This TCR was recovered from a man between 35 and 55 years old with glioma. Sequencing used PBMCs, obtained from a glioma patient treated with radiotherapy, temozolomide or both. This chain joins TRBV25-1 and TRBJ1-1, with D maybe TRBD1 (5 bases). Here the CDR3 reads CASTLGGLNTEAFF. In DNA form, the CDR3 reads TGTGCCAGCACCCTTGGGGGTCTGAACACTGAAGCTTTCTTT.